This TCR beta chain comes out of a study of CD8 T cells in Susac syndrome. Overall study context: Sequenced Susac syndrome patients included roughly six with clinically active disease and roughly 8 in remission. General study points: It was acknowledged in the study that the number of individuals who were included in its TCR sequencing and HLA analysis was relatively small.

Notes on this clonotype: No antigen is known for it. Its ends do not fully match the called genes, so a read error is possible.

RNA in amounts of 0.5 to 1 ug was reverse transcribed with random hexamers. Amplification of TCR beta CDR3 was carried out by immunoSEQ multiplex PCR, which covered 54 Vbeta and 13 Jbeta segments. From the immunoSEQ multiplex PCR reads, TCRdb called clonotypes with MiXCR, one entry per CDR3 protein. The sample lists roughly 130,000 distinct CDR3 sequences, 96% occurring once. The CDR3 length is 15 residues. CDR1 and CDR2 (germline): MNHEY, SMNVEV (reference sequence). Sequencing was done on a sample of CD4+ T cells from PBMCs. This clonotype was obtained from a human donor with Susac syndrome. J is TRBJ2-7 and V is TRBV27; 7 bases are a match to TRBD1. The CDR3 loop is CASKEQGKPSNEQYF. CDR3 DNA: TGTGCCAGCAAAGAACAGGGGAAACCCTCCAACGAGCAGTACTTC.